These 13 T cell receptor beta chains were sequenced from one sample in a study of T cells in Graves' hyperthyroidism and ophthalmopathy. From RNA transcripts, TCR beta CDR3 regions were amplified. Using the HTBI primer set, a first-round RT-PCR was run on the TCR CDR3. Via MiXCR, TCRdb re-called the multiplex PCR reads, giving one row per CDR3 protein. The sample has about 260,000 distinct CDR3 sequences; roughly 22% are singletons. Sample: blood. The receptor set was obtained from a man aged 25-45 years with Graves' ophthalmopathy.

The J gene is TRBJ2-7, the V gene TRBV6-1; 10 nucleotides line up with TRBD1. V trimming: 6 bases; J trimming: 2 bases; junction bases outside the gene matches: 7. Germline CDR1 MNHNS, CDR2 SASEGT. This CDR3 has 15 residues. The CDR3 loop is CASRFGTGVTYEQYF. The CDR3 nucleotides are TGTGCCAGCAGATTCGGGACAGGGGTAACCTACGAGCAGTACTTC.

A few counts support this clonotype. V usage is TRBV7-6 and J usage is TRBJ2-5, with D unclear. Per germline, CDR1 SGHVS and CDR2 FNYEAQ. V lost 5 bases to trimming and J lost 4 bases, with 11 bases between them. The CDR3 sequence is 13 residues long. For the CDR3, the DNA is TGTGCCAGCAGCGCGGACGGACGAGAGACCCAGTACTTC. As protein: CASSADGRETQYF.

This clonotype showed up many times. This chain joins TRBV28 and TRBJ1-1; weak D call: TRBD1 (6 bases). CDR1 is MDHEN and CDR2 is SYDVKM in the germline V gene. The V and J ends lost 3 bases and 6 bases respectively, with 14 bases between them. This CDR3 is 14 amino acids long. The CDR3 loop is CASSLTGGGAEAFF. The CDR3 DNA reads TGTGCCAGCAGTTTGACAGGCGGGGGGGCTGAAGCTTTCTTT.

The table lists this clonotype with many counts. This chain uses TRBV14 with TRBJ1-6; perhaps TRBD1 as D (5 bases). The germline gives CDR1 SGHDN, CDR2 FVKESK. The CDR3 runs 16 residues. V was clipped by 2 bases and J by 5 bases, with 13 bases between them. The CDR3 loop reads CASSQRGTIDNSPLHF. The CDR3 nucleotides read TGTGCCAGCAGCCAACGGGGGACCATCGATAATTCACCCCTCCACTTT.

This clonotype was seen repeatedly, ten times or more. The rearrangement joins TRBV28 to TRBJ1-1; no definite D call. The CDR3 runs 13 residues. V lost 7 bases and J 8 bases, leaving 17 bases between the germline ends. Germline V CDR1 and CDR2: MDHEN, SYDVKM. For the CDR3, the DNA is TGTGCCAGCACTTTCCCCCTGAGAGCAGAAGCTTTCTTT. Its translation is CASTFPLRAEAFF.

CDR3 nucleotide sequence: TGTGCCAGCAGTGAAGCGGACAGGGGGCGGGATACGCAGTATTTT. Translating gives CASSEADRGRDTQYF. This chain joins TRBV2 and TRBJ2-3, with 11 nucleotides matching TRBD1. V shed 0 bases, J shed 6 bases, and the junction held 2 bases outside the gene matches. This CDR3 spans 15 amino acids. Germline assignment: CDR1 SNHLY and CDR2 FYNNEI.

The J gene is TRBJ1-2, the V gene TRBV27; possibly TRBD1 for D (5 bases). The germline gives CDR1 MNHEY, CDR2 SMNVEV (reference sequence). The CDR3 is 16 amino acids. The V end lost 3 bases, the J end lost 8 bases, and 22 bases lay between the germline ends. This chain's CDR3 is CASSLNRDSPSQGYTF. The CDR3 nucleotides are TGTGCCAGCAGTTTGAACCGGGACTCGCCTTCCCAGGGCTACACCTTC.

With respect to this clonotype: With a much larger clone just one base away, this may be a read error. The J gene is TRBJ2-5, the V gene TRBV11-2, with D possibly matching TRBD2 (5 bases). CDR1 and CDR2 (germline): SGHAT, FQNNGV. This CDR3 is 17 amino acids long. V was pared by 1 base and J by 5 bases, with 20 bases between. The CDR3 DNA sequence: TGTGCCAGCAGCTTAGTTAGCAGGAGGATGTCGGGGGAGACCCAGTACTTC. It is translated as CASSLVSRRMSGETQYF.

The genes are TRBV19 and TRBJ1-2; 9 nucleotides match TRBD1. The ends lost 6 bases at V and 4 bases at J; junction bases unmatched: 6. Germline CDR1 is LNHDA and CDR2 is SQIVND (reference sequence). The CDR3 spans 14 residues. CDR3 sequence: CASRRQGGIYGYTF. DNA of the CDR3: TGTGCCAGTAGGCGACAGGGGGGGATCTATGGCTACACCTTC.

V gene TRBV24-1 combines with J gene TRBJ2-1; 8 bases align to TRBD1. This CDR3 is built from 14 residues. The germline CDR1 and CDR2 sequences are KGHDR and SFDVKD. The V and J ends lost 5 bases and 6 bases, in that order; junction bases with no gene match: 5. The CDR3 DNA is TGTGCCACCAGTGCCGGGACAGGATTCAATGAGCAGTTCTTC. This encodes CATSAGTGFNEQFF.

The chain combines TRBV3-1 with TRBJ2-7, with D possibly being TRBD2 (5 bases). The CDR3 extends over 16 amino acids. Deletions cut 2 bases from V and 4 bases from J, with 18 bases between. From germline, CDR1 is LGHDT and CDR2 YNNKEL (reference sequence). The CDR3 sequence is CASSQYTSTKPYEQYF. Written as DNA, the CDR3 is TGTGCCAGCAGCCAATATACCTCGACTAAACCTTACGAGCAGTACTTC.

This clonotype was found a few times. Here the CDR3 reads CASSYLMDSHSNQPQHF. CDR3 coding DNA: TGTGCCAGCAGTTACCTAATGGACAGCCATAGCAATCAGCCCCAGCATTTT. The chain recombines TRBV6-5 with TRBJ1-5; possible D gene TRBD1, 6 bases. Germline values: CDR1 MNHEY, CDR2 SVGAGI. V shed 2 bases and J shed 0 bases, with 14 bases lying between them. The length of the CDR3 is 17 residues.

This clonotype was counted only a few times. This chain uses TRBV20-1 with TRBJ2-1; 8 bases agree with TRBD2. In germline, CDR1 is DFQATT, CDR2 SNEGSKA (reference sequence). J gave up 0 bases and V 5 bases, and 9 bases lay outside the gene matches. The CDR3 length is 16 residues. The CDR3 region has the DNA TGCAGTGCTCACCACCTAGCGGGCAGCTCCTACAATGAGCAGTTCTTC. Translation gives CSAHHLAGSSYNEQFF.